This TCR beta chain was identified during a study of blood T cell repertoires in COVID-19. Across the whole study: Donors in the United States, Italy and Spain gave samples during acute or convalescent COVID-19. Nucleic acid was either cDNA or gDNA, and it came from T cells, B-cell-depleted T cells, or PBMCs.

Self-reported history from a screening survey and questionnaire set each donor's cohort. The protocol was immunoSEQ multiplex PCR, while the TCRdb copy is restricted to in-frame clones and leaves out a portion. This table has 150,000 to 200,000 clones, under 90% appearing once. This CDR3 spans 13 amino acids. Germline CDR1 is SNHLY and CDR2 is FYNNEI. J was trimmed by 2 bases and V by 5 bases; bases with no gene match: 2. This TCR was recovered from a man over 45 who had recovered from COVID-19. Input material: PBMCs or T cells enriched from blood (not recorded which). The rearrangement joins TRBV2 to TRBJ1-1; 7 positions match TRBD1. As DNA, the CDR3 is TGTGCCAGCAGTTGGGACAGCAACACTGAAGCTTTCTTT. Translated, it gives CASSWDSNTEAFF.